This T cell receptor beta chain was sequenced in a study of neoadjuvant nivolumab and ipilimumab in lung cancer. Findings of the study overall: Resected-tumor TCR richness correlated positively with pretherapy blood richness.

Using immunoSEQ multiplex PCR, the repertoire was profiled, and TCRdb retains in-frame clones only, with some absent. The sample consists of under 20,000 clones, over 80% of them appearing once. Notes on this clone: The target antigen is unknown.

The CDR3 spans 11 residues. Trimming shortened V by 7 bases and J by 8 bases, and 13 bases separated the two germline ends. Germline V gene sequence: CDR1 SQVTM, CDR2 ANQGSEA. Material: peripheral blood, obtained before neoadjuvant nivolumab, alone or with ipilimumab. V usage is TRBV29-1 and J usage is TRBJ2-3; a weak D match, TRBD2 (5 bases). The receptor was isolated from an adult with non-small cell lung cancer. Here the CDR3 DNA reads TGCAGCGCCGTGGAGCGGATTACGCAGTATTTT. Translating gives CSAVERITQYF.